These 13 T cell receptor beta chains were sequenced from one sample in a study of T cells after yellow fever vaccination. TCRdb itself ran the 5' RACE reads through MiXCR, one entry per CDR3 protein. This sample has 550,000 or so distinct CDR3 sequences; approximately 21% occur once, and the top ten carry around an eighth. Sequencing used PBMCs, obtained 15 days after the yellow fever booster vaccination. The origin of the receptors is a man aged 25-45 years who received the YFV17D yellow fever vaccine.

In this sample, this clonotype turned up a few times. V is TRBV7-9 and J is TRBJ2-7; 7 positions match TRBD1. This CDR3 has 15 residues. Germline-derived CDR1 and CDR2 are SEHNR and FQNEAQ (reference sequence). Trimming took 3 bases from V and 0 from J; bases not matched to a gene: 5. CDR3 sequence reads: CASSFEGAYSYEQYF. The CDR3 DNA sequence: TGTGCCAGCAGCTTTGAGGGGGCGTACTCCTACGAGCAGTACTTC.

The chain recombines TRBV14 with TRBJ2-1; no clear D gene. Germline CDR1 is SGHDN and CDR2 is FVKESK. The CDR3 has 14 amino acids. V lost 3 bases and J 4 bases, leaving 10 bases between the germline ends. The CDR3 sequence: CASSHLKDYNEQFF. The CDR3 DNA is TGTGCCAGCAGCCATCTGAAAGATTACAATGAGCAGTTCTTC.

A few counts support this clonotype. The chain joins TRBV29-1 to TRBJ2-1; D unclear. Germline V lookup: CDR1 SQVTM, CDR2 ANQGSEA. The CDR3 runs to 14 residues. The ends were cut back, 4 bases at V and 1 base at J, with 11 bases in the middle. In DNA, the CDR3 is TGCAGCGTTGGCTTACTAACATCCTACAATGAGCAGTTCTTC. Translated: CSVGLLTSYNEQFF.

CDR3 protein: CASRPGQGTTGELFF. CDR3 sequence (DNA): TGTGCCAGCAGGCCGGGACAGGGGACCACCGGGGAGCTGTTTTTT. This chain links TRBV12-3 or TRBV12-4 with TRBJ2-2; 10 bases fit TRBD1. Trimming removed 6 bases from V and 4 bases from J; junction bases left unmatched: 5. The CDR3 spans 15 residues.

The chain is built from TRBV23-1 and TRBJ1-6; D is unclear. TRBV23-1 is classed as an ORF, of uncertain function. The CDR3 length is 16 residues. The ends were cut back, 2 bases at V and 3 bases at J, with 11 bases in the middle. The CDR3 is CASSQMGSCYNSPLHF. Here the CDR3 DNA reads TGCGCCAGCAGTCAAATGGGATCCTGCTATAATTCACCCCTCCACTTT.

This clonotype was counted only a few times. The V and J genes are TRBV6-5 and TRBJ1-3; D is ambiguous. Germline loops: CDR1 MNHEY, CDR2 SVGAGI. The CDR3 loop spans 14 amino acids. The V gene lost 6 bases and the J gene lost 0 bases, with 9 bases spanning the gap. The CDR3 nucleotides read TGTGCCAGCAGCTCCTCAGGCTCTGGAAACACCATATATTTT. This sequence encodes CASSSSGSGNTIYF.

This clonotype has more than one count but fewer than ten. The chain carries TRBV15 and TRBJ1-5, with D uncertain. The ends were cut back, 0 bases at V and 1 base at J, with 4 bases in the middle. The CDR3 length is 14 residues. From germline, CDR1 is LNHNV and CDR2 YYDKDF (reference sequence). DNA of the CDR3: TGTGCCACCAGCAGAGATGTGAGCAATCAGCCCCAGCATTTT. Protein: CATSRDVSNQPQHF.

This CDR3 reads CASSQKVNTEAFF. CDR3 in DNA: TGTGCCAGCAGCCAAAAGGTTAACACTGAAGCTTTCTTT. The V and J genes are TRBV3-1 and TRBJ1-1, with D unresolved. The CDR3 is 13 residues long. The germline V and J ends were trimmed by 2 bases and 2 bases, with 6 bases remaining between them. Germline-derived CDR1 and CDR2 are LGHDT and YNNKEL (reference sequence).

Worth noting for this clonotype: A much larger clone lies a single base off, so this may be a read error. CDR3 nucleotides: TGTGCCAACAGCTTAGATAGGGGGCGGGAAAATGAGCAGTTCTTC. Encoded protein: CANSLDRGRENEQFF. V and J are TRBV7-8 and TRBJ2-1, with a possible D match to TRBD1 (7 bases). CDR1 and CDR2 (germline): SGHVS, FQNEAQ. CDR3 length equals 15 residues.

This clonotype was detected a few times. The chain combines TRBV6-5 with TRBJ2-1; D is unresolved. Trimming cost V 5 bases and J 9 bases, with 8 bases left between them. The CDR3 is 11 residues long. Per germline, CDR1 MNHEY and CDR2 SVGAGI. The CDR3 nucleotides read TGTGCCAGCAGTGCGGCCGGTGAGCAGTTCTTC. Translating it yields CASSAAGEQFF.

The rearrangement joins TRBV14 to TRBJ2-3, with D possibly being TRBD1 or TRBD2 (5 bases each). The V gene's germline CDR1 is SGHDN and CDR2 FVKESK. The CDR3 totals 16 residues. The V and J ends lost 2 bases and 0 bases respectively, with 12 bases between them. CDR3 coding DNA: TGTGCCAGCAGCCAACCCGGGACGTCTAGCACAGATACGCAGTATTTT. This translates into CASSQPGTSSTDTQYF.

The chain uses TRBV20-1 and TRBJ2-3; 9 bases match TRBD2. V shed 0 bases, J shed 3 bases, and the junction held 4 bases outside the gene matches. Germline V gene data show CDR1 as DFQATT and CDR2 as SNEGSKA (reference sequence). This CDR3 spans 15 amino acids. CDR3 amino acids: CSARDLAGGTDTQYF. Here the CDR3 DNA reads TGCAGTGCTAGAGATTTGGCGGGAGGGACAGATACGCAGTATTTT.

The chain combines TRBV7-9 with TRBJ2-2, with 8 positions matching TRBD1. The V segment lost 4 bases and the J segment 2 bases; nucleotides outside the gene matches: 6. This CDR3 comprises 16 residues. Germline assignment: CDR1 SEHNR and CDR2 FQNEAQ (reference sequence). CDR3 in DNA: TGTGCCAGCAGCTGGCGGACAGGGATCAACACCGGGGAGCTGTTTTTT. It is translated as CASSWRTGINTGELFF.